This TCR beta chain was captured by sequencing in a study of blood T cells in healthy people across ages. V was clipped by 0 bases and J by 0 bases, with 10 bases between them. This CDR3 comprises 15 residues. Per germline, CDR1 SGHRS and CDR2 YFSETQ. Note on this clonotype: Antigen specificity is unknown.

General observations from the study: Conclusively comparing naive with antigen-experienced cells was impossible with unsorted PBMCs. Shifts in expanded clonotypes may have been confounded by donor CMV status, which was unknown. A roughly linear age-dependent decrease characterized TCR beta diversity per million T cells.

The authors ran a second PCR of about 6 to 11 cycles using a sample-barcoded 5' primer and a J-beta primer mix. Every sample gave at least 2.5 million paired-end reads containing CDR3. TCRdb itself ran the 5' RACE reads through MiXCR, one entry per CDR3 protein. The sample lists hundreds of thousands of distinct CDR3 sequences; roughly 56% were seen once. Sequencing used blood. The receptor was isolated from a man in his forties or fifties in good health. The chain is built from TRBV5-1 and TRBJ2-7, with D perhaps matching TRBD1 or TRBD2 (6 bases each). The CDR3 reads CASSLEGGNSYEQYF. DNA for the CDR3: TGCGCCAGCAGCTTGGAAGGGGGGAACTCCTACGAGCAGTACTTC.